Listed below are T cell receptor beta chains from one sample, sequenced in a study of T cell repertoires in cytomegalovirus infection. One entry per CDR3 protein, called by TCRdb with MiXCR from the reads. The sample has roughly 300,000 distinct CDR3 sequences; over 7.5% are singletons. Sequencing was performed on PBMCs. Source of these receptors: a human donor in good health (CMV status not recorded). Some clones in this sample may be carry-over from other donors' samples. The conserved cysteine and the conserved F or W are not part of the CDR3 here.

length: 13
V: TRBV12-5
CDR3: ASAITVGTGETQY

length: 12
V: TRBV27
CDR3: ASSLSGGPHEQY

length: 13
V: TRBV27
CDR3: ASSPVAGATDTQY

length: 11
V: TRBV20-1
CDR3: SAIYRRAETQY

length: 12
V: TRBV7-2
CDR3: ASSPRGAQETQY

length: 14
V: TRBV7-2
CDR3: ASSLNGRIPTYEQY

length: 11
V: TRBV28
CDR3: ASSDRGPEKLF

length: 12
V: TRBV5-1
CDR3: ASSPGYSPYEQY

length: 12
V: TRBV5-4
CDR3: ASTYGGPDYEQY

length: 10
V: TRBV7-2
CDR3: ASSLSRAEAF

length: 14
V: TRBV5-1
CDR3: ASSSSGVSSYNEQF

length: 12
V: TRBV4-2
CDR3: ASSQLGEAQPQH

length: 12
V: TRBV9
CDR3: ASSDRDNTGELF

length: 13
V: TRBV7-2
CDR3: ASSLVVGGRGTQY

length: 11
V: TRBV20-1
CDR3: SAQTSGEETQY

length: 11
V: TRBV28
CDR3: ASSQRQGLGYT

length: 18
V: TRBV6-5
CDR3: ASSYSLPLPGLAGGSEQF

length: 13
V: TRBV7-2
CDR3: ASSPGTGKDQPQH

length: 15
V: TRBV7-8
CDR3: ASSLGTLAGGQGEQF

length: 12
V: TRBV30
CDR3: AWRPIGAGETQY

length: 16
V: TRBV7-2
CDR3: ASSFRGQGASTNEKLF

length: 13
V: TRBV7-3
CDR3: ASSSRAGVQETQY

length: 11
V: TRBV12-3/TRBV12-4
CDR3: ASSFDSNYGYT

length: 16
V: TRBV7-2
CDR3: ASSLGIAGGLSYNEQF

length: 13
V: TRBV5-1
CDR3: ASSLVAGSGHEQY

length: 13
V: TRBV7-4
CDR3: ASSLGGGSSYEQY

length: 13
V: TRBV4-1
CDR3: ASSLHSDGNSPLH

length: 17
V: TRBV4-1
CDR3: ASSQAPSLRQGLRAEAF

length: 13
V: TRBV19
CDR3: ASSITTAGAHEQY

length: 14
V: TRBV7-2
CDR3: ASSLMQRTAGTEAF

length: 14
V: TRBV19
CDR3: ASRLLLTGGNQPQH